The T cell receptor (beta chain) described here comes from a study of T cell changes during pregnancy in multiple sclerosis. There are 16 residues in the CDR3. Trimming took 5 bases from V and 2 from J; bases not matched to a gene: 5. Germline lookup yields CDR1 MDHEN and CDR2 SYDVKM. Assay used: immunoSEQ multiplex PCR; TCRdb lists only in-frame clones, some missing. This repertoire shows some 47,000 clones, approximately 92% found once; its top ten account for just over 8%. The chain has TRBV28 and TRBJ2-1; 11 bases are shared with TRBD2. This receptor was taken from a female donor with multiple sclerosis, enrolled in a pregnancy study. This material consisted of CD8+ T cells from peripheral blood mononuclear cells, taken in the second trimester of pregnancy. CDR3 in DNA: TGTGCCAGCAGTCCCGGACTAGCGGGCCCCTACAATGAGCAGTTCTTC. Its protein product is CASSPGLAGPYNEQFF.